Below, 13 T cell receptor beta chains from the same sample are listed, as sequenced in a study of shared clonotypes between healthy human individuals. The table came from immunoSEQ multiplex PCR; TCRdb's copy has only in-frame clones and leaves some out. Of 1,400,000 or so clones listed, approximately 98.5% are singletons. The source material was naive CD4+ T cells sorted from blood. As for subset: CD45RA+ positively selected. These TCRs come from a man younger than 40 in good health.

This clone was counted once. This chain connects TRBV28 to TRBJ2-7, with TRBD2 identical over 11 bases. Losses at the gene ends were 6 bases for V and 2 bases for J; bases not matched to a gene: 9. The CDR3 runs to 16 residues. CDR1 and CDR2 from the germline V gene are MDHEN and SYDVKM. The CDR3 DNA is TGTGCCAGCAGCGTGCCGGGACTAGCGGCACCCTACGAGCAGTACTTC. It specifies CASSVPGLAAPYEQYF.

The rearrangement links TRBV5-4 to TRBJ2-7; D possibly uses TRBD1 or TRBD2 (5 bases each). Germline assignment: CDR1 SGHNT and CDR2 YYREEE (reference sequence). The CDR3 extends over 13 amino acids. Trimming stripped 4 bases from V and 0 bases from J, with 8 bases between. In nucleotides, the CDR3 is TGTGCCAGCAGCCAGGGACGCTCCTACGAGCAGTACTTC. The encoded protein is CASSQGRSYEQYF.

The chain couples TRBV28 to TRBJ2-7; D is tentatively TRBD1 or TRBD2 (6 bases each). The length of the CDR3 is 16 residues. CDR1 and CDR2 from the germline V gene are MDHEN and SYDVKM. Trimming took 3 bases from V and 5 from J, leaving 20 bases between them. In DNA, the CDR3 is TGTGCCAGCAGTTTGGGCCGGGGGCCGAGAGTCCACGAGCAGTACTTC. Its protein product is CASSLGRGPRVHEQYF.

The chain recombines TRBV29-1 with TRBJ2-5; possibly TRBD2 for D (7 bases). Germline CDR1 and CDR2: SQVTM and ANQGSEA. The CDR3 totals 15 residues. The ends were cut back, 3 bases at V and 5 bases at J, with 19 bases in the middle. The CDR3 is CSVDPSGGARETQYF. Here the CDR3 DNA reads TGCAGCGTTGACCCCAGTGGGGGGGCCCGGGAGACCCAGTACTTC. Full variable domain (missing parts from reference TRBV29-1 and TRBJ2-5): SAVISQKPSRDICQRGTSLTIQCQVDSQVTMMFWYRQQPGQSLTLIATANQGSEATYESGFVIDKFPISRPNLTFSTLTVSNMSPEDSSIYLCSVDPSGGARETQYFGPGTRLLVL.

The chain combines TRBV7-8 with TRBJ2-4; D is perhaps TRBD2 (6 bases). Germline CDR1 reads SGHVS; CDR2 reads FQNEAQ. The V and J ends lost 1 base and 1 base respectively, with 14 bases between them. CDR3 length: 17 residues. In DNA, the CDR3 is TGTGCCAGCAGCTTAGTACGGGGGACCCCTGCCAAAAACATTCAGTACTTC. Its protein product is CASSLVRGTPAKNIQYF. Full variable domain (rest looked up from reference TRBV7-8 and TRBJ2-4): GAGVSQSPRYKVAKRGQDVALRCDPISGHVSLFWYQQALGQGPEFLTYFQNEAQLDKSGLPSDRFFAERPEGSVSTLKIQRTQQEDSAVYLCASSLVRGTPAKNIQYFGAGTRLSVL.

This clone has a single count. Distinct nucleotide sequences in the sample also encode this CDR3. The J gene is TRBJ1-1, the V gene TRBV6-5; D not resolved. Germline V gene sequence: CDR1 MNHEY, CDR2 SVGAGI. CDR3 size: 13 residues. The V and J ends lost 2 bases and 0 bases respectively, with 4 bases between them. CDR3 loop: CASSYEVNTEAFF. CDR3 nucleotide sequence: TGTGCCAGCAGTTACGAGGTGAACACTGAAGCTTTCTTT.

V and J are TRBV10-1 and TRBJ2-1; TRBD2 matches 15 bases. This CDR3 is 17 amino acids long. In germline, CDR1 is WNHNN, CDR2 SYGVQD (reference sequence). Trimming at V came to 0 bases and at J to 9 bases, leaving 6 bases not matched to a gene. This chain's CDR3 is CASSESIGTSGRTEQFF. CDR3 sequence (DNA): TGCGCCAGCAGTGAGTCGATTGGGACTAGCGGGAGGACTGAGCAGTTCTTC.

V usage is TRBV7-6 and J usage is TRBJ2-3, with a weak D call TRBD2 (5 bases). CDR1 SGHVS and CDR2 FNYEAQ come from the germline V gene. The CDR3 loop spans 13 amino acids. The V end was cut by 5 bases, the J end by 7 bases, with 13 bases between. CDR3: CASSIQLENTQYF. DNA of the CDR3: TGTGCCAGCAGCATCCAACTAGAGAATACGCAGTATTTT.

V gene TRBV10-1 combines with J gene TRBJ2-1; no definite D call. Germline V CDR1 and CDR2: WNHNN, SYGVQD (reference sequence). Trimming took off 6 bases at V and 5 bases at J, with 8 bases between the two ends. There are 12 residues in the CDR3. The CDR3 reads CASREPNNEQFF. CDR3 DNA sequence: TGCGCCAGCAGAGAACCTAACAATGAGCAGTTCTTC.

The genes are TRBV2 and TRBJ1-5, with D unresolved. V was cut by 1 base and J by 7 bases, with 11 bases left in between. CDR3 length equals 14 residues. Germline V gene data show CDR1 as SNHLY and CDR2 as FYNNEI. CDR3 sequence (DNA): TGTGCCAGCAGTGAAGGGCGGAACGGCCAGCCCCAGCATTTT. Translating it yields CASSEGRNGQPQHF.

The V gene is TRBV5-1, the J gene TRBJ2-3, with D unclear. Germline CDR1 and CDR2: SGHRS and YFSETQ. With 0 bases removed from V and 0 bases from J, the gap between germline ends came to 11 bases. The CDR3 is made up of 16 amino acids. CDR3 coding DNA: TGCGCCAGCAGCTTGGCCACGGATTCTAGCACAGATACGCAGTATTTT. It translates to CASSLATDSSTDTQYF.

This clone was seen only once. This chain links TRBV28 with TRBJ2-1; TRBD1 or TRBD2 may be the D gene (6 bases each). V lost 2 bases and J 0 bases, leaving 23 bases between the germline ends. The CDR3 sequence is 20 residues long. Per germline, CDR1 MDHEN and CDR2 SYDVKM. In DNA, the CDR3 is TGTGCCAGCAGTTTACGGCAGGGCTTGGGCGGAGGGGGCTCCTACAATGAGCAGTTCTTC. Translated: CASSLRQGLGGGGSYNEQFF.

The chain joins TRBV5-5 to TRBJ1-1; the D is unclear. V was clipped by 1 base and J by 1 base, with 8 bases between them. From germline, CDR1 is SGHKS and CDR2 YYEKEE (reference sequence). This CDR3 comprises 14 residues. The CDR3 here is CASSLKGPNTEAFF. CDR3 in DNA: TGTGCCAGCAGCTTGAAGGGCCCGAACACTGAAGCTTTCTTT.